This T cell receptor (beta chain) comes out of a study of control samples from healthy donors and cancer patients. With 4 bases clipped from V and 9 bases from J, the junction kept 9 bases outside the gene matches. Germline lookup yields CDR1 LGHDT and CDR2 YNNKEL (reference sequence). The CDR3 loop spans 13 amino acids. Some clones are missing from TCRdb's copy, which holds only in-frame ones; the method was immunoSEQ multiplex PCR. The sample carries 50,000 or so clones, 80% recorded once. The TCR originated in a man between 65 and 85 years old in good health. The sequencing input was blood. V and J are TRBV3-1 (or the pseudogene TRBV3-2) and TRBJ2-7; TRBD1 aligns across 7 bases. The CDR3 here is CASSRNTGDAQYF. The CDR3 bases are TGTGCCAGCAGCCGCAATACAGGGGATGCGCAGTACTTC.